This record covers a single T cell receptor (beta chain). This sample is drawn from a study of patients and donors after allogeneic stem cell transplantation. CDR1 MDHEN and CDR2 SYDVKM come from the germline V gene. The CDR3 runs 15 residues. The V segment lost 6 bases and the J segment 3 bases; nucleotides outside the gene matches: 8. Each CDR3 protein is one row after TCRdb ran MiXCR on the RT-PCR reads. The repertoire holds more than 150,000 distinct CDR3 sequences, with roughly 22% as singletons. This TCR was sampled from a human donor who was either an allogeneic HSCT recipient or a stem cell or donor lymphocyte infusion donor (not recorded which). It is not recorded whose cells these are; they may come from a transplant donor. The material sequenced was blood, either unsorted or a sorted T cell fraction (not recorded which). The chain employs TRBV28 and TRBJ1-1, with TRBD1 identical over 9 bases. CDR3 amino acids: CASRNRGPMDTEAFF. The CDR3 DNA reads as TGTGCCAGCAGGAACAGGGGGCCGATGGACACTGAAGCTTTCTTT.